The clone carrying this TCR beta chain was seen ten or more times. V lost 2 bases and J lost 7; bases outside the gene matches: 8. The germline V gene has CDR1 MNHEY and CDR2 SMNVEV (reference sequence). This CDR3 region has 15 residues. These data come from a study of identical twins. From the 5' RACE reads, TCRdb called clonotypes with MiXCR, one entry per CDR3 protein. The table includes 450,000 or so distinct CDR3 sequences, 14% detected once. The sample was also linked to a second study, of yellow fever vaccine responses in identical twins.

The clonotype was recovered from a woman between 18 and 29 years old in good health. The chain is built from TRBV27 and TRBJ1-5; 7 bases map to TRBD1. Sequenced sample: CD4+ T cells sorted from blood. CDR3 region: CASSLRGDRRQPQHF. CDR3 DNA sequence: TGTGCCAGCAGTTTAAGGGGGGACAGAAGGCAGCCCCAGCATTTT.